One TCR beta chain is described in this entry. These data come from a study of CD8 T cells in ankylosing spondylitis. TCRdb re-derived calls from the 5' RACE reads in MiXCR, one entry per CDR3 protein. This sample carries approximately 340,000 distinct CDR3 sequences, roughly 15% of them seen once, and the ten largest clones take approximately 1%. The CDR3 loop spans 14 amino acids. Trimming cost V 5 bases and J 4 bases, with 12 bases left between them. Germline CDR1 reads MNHNS; CDR2 reads SASEGT. The clonotype comes from a male donor with ankylosing spondylitis or in good health (not recorded which). V usage is TRBV6-1 and J usage is TRBJ1-5; D call uncertain. Sequenced sample: blood, either unsorted or a sorted T cell fraction (not recorded which). The CDR3 nucleotides read TGTGCCAGCAGTCGTAAGAGTCCTAATCAGCCCCAGCATTTT. Its translation is CASSRKSPNQPQHF.